This T cell receptor beta chain came from a study of T cell changes during pregnancy in multiple sclerosis. Using immunoSEQ multiplex PCR, the repertoire was profiled, and TCRdb retains in-frame clones only, with some absent. The sample consists of 40,000 to 55,000 clones, roughly nine tenths of them appearing once. Trimming cost V 2 bases and J 2 bases; bases outside gene matches: 3. The germline gives CDR1 SNHLY, CDR2 FYNNEI. The CDR3 runs 15 residues. The sequence was collected from a female donor with multiple sclerosis, enrolled in a pregnancy study. V and J are TRBV2 and TRBJ2-3; TRBD2 agrees at 8 bases. The sample in question was CD4+ T cells from peripheral blood mononuclear cells, obtained in the first trimester of pregnancy. CDR3 nucleotide sequence: TGTGCCAGCAGTGAACTAGCGGGCTTCACAGATACGCAGTATTTT. Its translation: CASSELAGFTDTQYF.